Detailed here is one T cell receptor beta chain. One base away lies a much larger clone, so this may be a sequencing read error. It is likely a read error, because the conserved phenylalanine at the end of the CDR3 is missing. Time point of the sample: before trial treatment. The donors' regimen was nivolumab, ipilimumab, aspirin, low-dose cyclophosphamide and low-dose radiotherapy. Primers targeting TRAV and TRBV primed first-strand cDNA, covering alpha and beta chains. Both a constant-region primer and a V-primer adapter served to amplify TCRs across roughly 20 PCR cycles. Each CDR3 protein is one row after TCRdb ran MiXCR on the reads. In the table there are over 65,000 distinct CDR3 sequences, 15% to 20% of which are singletons. The data stem from a study of low-dose radiotherapy and immunotherapy resistance in tumors. Study at large: Every six weeks patients received intravenous ipilimumab 1 mg/kg, and every two weeks they received intravenous nivolumab 240 mg. Participants were given intravenous cyclophosphamide 200 mg/m2 every two weeks, one day before radiation and immunotherapy. A daily 300 mg dose of oral aspirin was taken by patients for four cycles from cycle 1 day 1.

Trimming took off 0 bases at V and 1 base at J, with 4 bases between the two ends. CDR3 length equals 13 residues. Germline V gene data show CDR1 as LGHNA and CDR2 as YSLEER. Source: PBMCs, taken before treatment. The chain combines TRBV4-3 with TRBJ2-7; unclear D gene. The source is a male donor with prostate cancer. CDR3: CASSQELSYEQYS. CDR3 in DNA: TGCGCCAGCAGCCAAGAATTGTCCTACGAGCAGTACTCC.